A selection of T cell receptor beta chains follows, all from one sample in a study of blood T cell repertoires in COVID-19. Sequencing used immunoSEQ multiplex PCR; TCRdb keeps in-frame clones, though not all of them. The sample gives about 40,000 clones, around 83% of which show up once; approximately 15% is in the top ten. The sample taken for sequencing was peripheral blood. Every receptor here comes from a human donor in a cohort sampled during active COVID-19. The CDR3 runs from the conserved cysteine through the conserved F or W. A D gene is named only where the DNA matches it firmly. A clone size is listed for some rows: how often the clone was seen (once, few, many), or a class if it is expanded.

V gene: TRBV5-1
D gene: TRBD2
J gene: TRBJ2-3
clone size: NA
CDR3 DNA: TGCGCCAGCAGCTTGCCTTCTAGCGGGGGGCCTAAGACCCAGCAGTATTTT
CDR3 protein: CASSLPSSGGPKTQQYF

V gene: TRBV5-4
D gene: TRBD1
J gene: TRBJ1-3
clone size: once
CDR3 DNA: TGTGCCAGCAGCTTAACAGGGGAAACCTCTGGAAACACCATATATTTT
CDR3 protein: CASSLTGETSGNTIYF

V gene: TRBV18
D gene: TRBD1
J gene: TRBJ2-5
clone size: NA
CDR3 DNA: TGTGCCAGCTCACCACCGGGACAGCGGAGAAAGACCCAGTACTTC
CDR3 protein: CASSPPGQRRKTQYF

V gene: TRBV12-3/TRBV12-4
D gene: NA
J gene: TRBJ2-7
clone size: NA
CDR3 DNA: TGTGCCAGCAGTTTAAACTACTACGAGCAGTACTTC
CDR3 protein: CASSLNYYEQYF

V gene: TRBV6-5
D gene: TRBD2
J gene: TRBJ2-7
clone size: NA
CDR3 DNA: TGTGCCAGCAGTTACTCGCCACTAGCGGGGGGCGAGCAGTACTTC
CDR3 protein: CASSYSPLAGGEQYF

V gene: TRBV4-2
D gene: TRBD1
J gene: TRBJ1-4
clone size: NA
CDR3 DNA: TGTGCCAGCAGCCAAGCTGGGACAGAGAATGAAAAACTGTTTTTT
CDR3 protein: CASSQAGTENEKLFF

V gene: TRBV25-1
D gene: TRBD2
J gene: TRBJ2-5
clone size: NA
CDR3 DNA: TGTGCCAGCAGTCTTAGCGGGGGGCCCCAAGAGACCCAGTACTTC
CDR3 protein: CASSLSGGPQETQYF

V gene: TRBV5-1
D gene: TRBD1
J gene: TRBJ1-4
clone size: NA
CDR3 DNA: TGCGCCAGCTGGGACAGCCGTTCTGCAACTAATGAAAAACTGTTTTTT
CDR3 protein: CASWDSRSATNEKLFF

V gene: TRBV2
D gene: NA
J gene: TRBJ2-7
clone size: NA
CDR3 DNA: TGTGCCATGCGACTTTTGGGGGGCTCCTACGAGCAGTACTTC
CDR3 protein: CAMRLLGGSYEQYF

V gene: TRBV12-3/TRBV12-4
D gene: TRBD1
J gene: TRBJ2-5
clone size: NA
CDR3 DNA: TGTGCCAGCAGTTTTGGGACAGAAGAGACCCAGTACTTC
CDR3 protein: CASSFGTEETQYF

V gene: TRBV19
D gene: TRBD1
J gene: TRBJ1-5
clone size: few
CDR3 DNA: TGTGCCAGTAGGCGACAGGGGGGGCCCAATCAGCCCCAGCATTTT
CDR3 protein: CASRRQGGPNQPQHF

V gene: TRBV6-6
D gene: NA
J gene: TRBJ2-4
clone size: NA
CDR3 DNA: TGTGCCAGCCACAGGGGACTAGCCAAAAACATTCAGTACTTC
CDR3 protein: CASHRGLAKNIQYF

V gene: TRBV5-1
D gene: NA
J gene: TRBJ2-7
clone size: NA
CDR3 DNA: TGCGCCAGCAGCTTGAGCGGCGGTTGGGAGCAGTACTTC
CDR3 protein: CASSLSGGWEQYF

V gene: TRBV5-1
D gene: NA
J gene: TRBJ2-5
clone size: NA
CDR3 DNA: TGCGCCAGCAGCTTGCAGGGGGAGACCCAGTACTTC
CDR3 protein: CASSLQGETQYF

V gene: TRBV24-1
D gene: TRBD2
J gene: TRBJ2-2
clone size: NA
CDR3 DNA: TGTGCCACTCAAGCGGGGGTAAACACCGGGGAGCTGTTTTTT
CDR3 protein: CATQAGVNTGELFF

V gene: TRBV5-1
D gene: NA
J gene: TRBJ2-5
clone size: NA
CDR3 DNA: TGCGCCAGCAGCATACAACAGGGAGGGGAGACCCAGTACTTC
CDR3 protein: CASSIQQGGETQYF

V gene: TRBV2
D gene: NA
J gene: TRBJ1-5
clone size: NA
CDR3 DNA: TGTGCCAGCAGTCGGAGGGGTGGGCAGCCCCAGCATTTT
CDR3 protein: CASSRRGGQPQHF

V gene: TRBV5-4
D gene: NA
J gene: TRBJ1-2
clone size: NA
CDR3 DNA: TGTGCCAGCAGCTTTCAAGGGGTCGATGGCTACACCTTC
CDR3 protein: CASSFQGVDGYTF

V gene: TRBV6-1
D gene: NA
J gene: TRBJ1-5
clone size: NA
CDR3 DNA: TGTGCCAGCAGTGAAGACGACAGGCCTCTGCTCGTACAGCCCCAGCATTTT
CDR3 protein: CASSEDDRPLLVQPQHF

V gene: TRBV5-5
D gene: TRBD2
J gene: TRBJ2-2
clone size: NA
CDR3 DNA: TGTGCCAGCAGCTTGGAGGGACTAGAGACCGGGGAGCTGTTTTTT
CDR3 protein: CASSLEGLETGELFF

V gene: TRBV2
D gene: TRBD1
J gene: TRBJ2-2
clone size: NA
CDR3 DNA: TGTGCCAGCTCCGGGACAGCGAACACCGGGGAGCTGTTTTTT
CDR3 protein: CASSGTANTGELFF

V gene: TRBV15
D gene: TRBD2
J gene: TRBJ2-7
clone size: few
CDR3 DNA: TGTGCCACCAGCAGAGATGGACTAGCGCTAGACGAGCAGTACTTC
CDR3 protein: CATSRDGLALDEQYF

V gene: TRBV25-1
D gene: TRBD1
J gene: TRBJ1-2
clone size: NA
CDR3 DNA: TGTGCCAGCAGTGTAACGGGACAGGGGGCCAACTATGGCTACACCTTC
CDR3 protein: CASSVTGQGANYGYTF

V gene: TRBV7-2
D gene: TRBD2
J gene: TRBJ2-3
clone size: NA
CDR3 DNA: TGTGCCAGCAGCTTAGCGGGGACTAGGGGCACAGATACGCAGTATTTT
CDR3 protein: CASSLAGTRGTDTQYF

V gene: TRBV7-9
D gene: NA
J gene: TRBJ1-2
clone size: NA
CDR3 DNA: TGTGCCAGCAGCTTAGGGGCAGGGCTTGGCTACACCTTC
CDR3 protein: CASSLGAGLGYTF

V gene: TRBV29-1
D gene: NA
J gene: TRBJ1-2
clone size: NA
CDR3 DNA: TGCAGCGTTGAAGGGGACAAGGAATATGGCTACACCTTC
CDR3 protein: CSVEGDKEYGYTF

V gene: TRBV7-6
D gene: NA
J gene: TRBJ1-2
clone size: NA
CDR3 DNA: TGTGCCAGCAGCTTGGGGGGACCGAGCTATGGCTACACCTTC
CDR3 protein: CASSLGGPSYGYTF

V gene: TRBV29-1
D gene: TRBD1
J gene: TRBJ1-6
clone size: NA
CDR3 DNA: TGCAGCGTCCGACAGGGGTATAATTCACCCCTCCACTTT
CDR3 protein: CSVRQGYNSPLHF

V gene: TRBV5-4
D gene: NA
J gene: TRBJ2-5
clone size: NA
CDR3 DNA: TGTGCCAGCAGCTTGTACCCGGAGGAGACCCAGTACTTC
CDR3 protein: CASSLYPEETQYF

V gene: TRBV6-1
D gene: TRBD1
J gene: TRBJ1-5
clone size: few
CDR3 DNA: TGTGCCAGCAGTGATCGGAGGGGGCTAGATCAGCCCCAGCATTTT
CDR3 protein: CASSDRRGLDQPQHF

V gene: TRBV7-3
D gene: NA
J gene: TRBJ2-2
clone size: few
CDR3 DNA: TGTGCCAGCAGCCCTCGAGCTAGCGCGAACACCGGGGAGCTGTTTTTT
CDR3 protein: CASSPRASANTGELFF

V gene: TRBV5-8
D gene: TRBD2
J gene: TRBJ2-3
clone size: NA
CDR3 DNA: TGTGCCAGCAGCTCGGGACTAGCGAGCACAGATACGCAGTATTTT
CDR3 protein: CASSSGLASTDTQYF

V gene: TRBV20-1
D gene: NA
J gene: TRBJ1-2
clone size: NA
CDR3 DNA: TGCAGTGCTAGAGTGGCCTATGGCTACACCTTC
CDR3 protein: CSARVAYGYTF

V gene: TRBV6-6
D gene: TRBD1
J gene: TRBJ2-7
clone size: NA
CDR3 DNA: TGTGCCAGCAGTTACGGACAGGGAGCCTACGAGCAGTACTTC
CDR3 protein: CASSYGQGAYEQYF

V gene: TRBV19
D gene: NA
J gene: TRBJ2-5
clone size: NA
CDR3 DNA: TGTGCCAGTAGTATCGGAGGGAAGGAGACCCAGTACTTC
CDR3 protein: CASSIGGKETQYF

V gene: TRBV2
D gene: TRBD2
J gene: TRBJ2-5
clone size: few
CDR3 DNA: TGTGCCAGCAGATTAGCGGGGGGCCGGGGGACCCAGTACTTC
CDR3 protein: CASRLAGGRGTQYF

V gene: TRBV10-3
D gene: NA
J gene: TRBJ2-1
clone size: NA
CDR3 DNA: TGTGCCATCAGTGAGCCGGGACAAGGGGAAGATGAGCAGTTCTTC
CDR3 protein: CAISEPGQGEDEQFF

V gene: TRBV6-5
D gene: TRBD2
J gene: TRBJ2-7
clone size: NA
CDR3 DNA: TGTGCCAGCAGTTATAATGGACTAGCCAACGAGCAGTACTTC
CDR3 protein: CASSYNGLANEQYF

V gene: TRBV9
D gene: NA
J gene: TRBJ2-5
clone size: NA
CDR3 DNA: TGTGCCAGCAGCCCCCCCAGGGGCCAACAAGAGACCCAGTACTTC
CDR3 protein: CASSPPRGQQETQYF

V gene: TRBV19
D gene: NA
J gene: TRBJ1-1
clone size: NA
CDR3 DNA: TGTGCCAGTAGTAGCGGGGCGAGCGCTGAAGCTTTCTTT
CDR3 protein: CASSSGASAEAFF

V gene: TRBV6-1
D gene: NA
J gene: TRBJ1-1
clone size: NA
CDR3 DNA: TGTGCCAGCAGTGAAGCCGGGAACACTGAAGCTTTCTTT
CDR3 protein: CASSEAGNTEAFF

V gene: TRBV5-6
D gene: NA
J gene: TRBJ1-1
clone size: NA
CDR3 DNA: TGTGCCAGCAGCCTGGGCCGGTCTAGGGGAGCTTTCTTT
CDR3 protein: CASSLGRSRGAFF

V gene: TRBV5-4
D gene: TRBD2
J gene: TRBJ2-7
clone size: NA
CDR3 DNA: TGTGCCAGCAGCTTGAGTCGGGCAGCGGGGTACGAGCAGTACTTC
CDR3 protein: CASSLSRAAGYEQYF

V gene: TRBV11-3
D gene: NA
J gene: TRBJ2-5
clone size: NA
CDR3 DNA: TGTGCCAGCAGCCGCGGACGGGGAACGGGGGTCCAAGAGACCCAGTACTTC
CDR3 protein: CASSRGRGTGVQETQYF

V gene: TRBV4-1
D gene: TRBD1
J gene: TRBJ2-7
clone size: NA
CDR3 DNA: TGCGCCAGCAGCCAAGAAGGTAGGACAGGGGTCTCCTCGGGTGAGCAGTACTTC
CDR3 protein: CASSQEGRTGVSSGEQYF

V gene: TRBV6-5
D gene: NA
J gene: TRBJ1-4
clone size: NA
CDR3 DNA: TGTGCCAGCAGATTGGGCAGGGCGGCCGAAAAACTGTTTTTT
CDR3 protein: CASRLGRAAEKLFF

V gene: TRBV7-3
D gene: TRBD1
J gene: TRBJ2-3
clone size: NA
CDR3 DNA: TGTGCCAGCAGCACAGACAGGGGGCTCGTCGCAGATACGCAGTATTTT
CDR3 protein: CASSTDRGLVADTQYF

V gene: TRBV11-3
D gene: TRBD2
J gene: TRBJ2-2
clone size: NA
CDR3 DNA: TGTGCCAGCAGCCCGGGGACTAGCGGGGTATCCCTGGAGGAGCTGTTTTTT
CDR3 protein: CASSPGTSGVSLEELFF

V gene: TRBV11-3
D gene: NA
J gene: TRBJ2-1
clone size: NA
CDR3 DNA: TGTGCCAGCAGTCGTCCCGGGAATGAGCAGTTCTTC
CDR3 protein: CASSRPGNEQFF

V gene: TRBV5-1
D gene: TRBD1
J gene: TRBJ2-7
clone size: NA
CDR3 DNA: TGCGCCAGCAGCTTCACAGGGGGCTCAGGCGAGCAGTACTTC
CDR3 protein: CASSFTGGSGEQYF

V gene: TRBV12-3/TRBV12-4
D gene: TRBD2
J gene: TRBJ2-1
clone size: NA
CDR3 DNA: TGTGCCAGCAGTGGGCGGGGGTCGGTTGAGCAGTTCTTC
CDR3 protein: CASSGRGSVEQFF

V gene: TRBV2
D gene: TRBD1
J gene: TRBJ1-1
clone size: NA
CDR3 DNA: TGTGCCAGCAGTGATGGGGACAGGGTTTCGGGTGCTTTCTTT
CDR3 protein: CASSDGDRVSGAFF

V gene: TRBV18
D gene: TRBD1
J gene: TRBJ1-6
clone size: once
CDR3 DNA: TGTGCCAGCTCGCTCAGGGGGCGAGATTCACCCCTCCACTTT
CDR3 protein: CASSLRGRDSPLHF

V gene: TRBV6-2/TRBV6-3
D gene: NA
J gene: TRBJ1-4
clone size: NA
CDR3 DNA: TGTGCCAGCAGTCGACACGCAAATGAAAAACTGTTTTTT
CDR3 protein: CASSRHANEKLFF

V gene: TRBV5-4
D gene: TRBD1
J gene: TRBJ1-2
clone size: once
CDR3 DNA: TGTGCCAGCAGCTGGGGGACAGGGCAGCGAGGCTACACCTTC
CDR3 protein: CASSWGTGQRGYTF

V gene: TRBV6-5
D gene: TRBD1
J gene: TRBJ1-4
clone size: NA
CDR3 DNA: TGTGCCAGCAGTACGGACAGGGGTGGCGAAAAACTGTTTTTT
CDR3 protein: CASSTDRGGEKLFF